The T cell receptor (beta chain) under discussion was sequenced for a study of shared clonotypes between healthy human individuals. The V gene lost 8 bases and the J gene lost 5 bases, with 10 bases spanning the gap. The length of the CDR3 is 11 residues. The germline CDR1 and CDR2 sequences are SNHLY and FYNNEI. Using immunoSEQ multiplex PCR, the repertoire was profiled, and TCRdb retains in-frame clones only, with some absent. In the table there are under 2,500,000 clones, around 95% of which are singletons. The sequenced sample consisted of naive CD4+ T cells sorted from blood. Subset: CD45RA+ positively selected. The V call is TRBV2, the J call TRBJ2-7; D uncertain. The receptor was isolated from a man younger than 35 in good health. The CDR3 DNA is TGTGCCAGCGGGCTAGTTGACGAGCAGTACTTC. This codes for CASGLVDEQYF.